This TCR beta chain was sequenced in a study of regulatory T cells in long-lasting Graves disease. Overall study: Patients newly diagnosed with Graves' had been on antithyroid drugs for under 3 months. Study-level points and caveats: TCR diversity was lower in persistent Graves' patients than in newly diagnosed ones. Favored usage of TRBV28, TRBJ1-2 and TRBJ2-5 was recorded in persistent disease.

The TCR beta library used iRepertoire HTBI primers with Arm-PCR amplification of CDR3. TCRdb recomputed calls from the multiplex PCR reads with MiXCR, one row per CDR3 protein. The repertoire consists of 500,000 or so distinct CDR3 sequences, with 15% to 20% occurring once and the leading ten covering around a quarter. This clonotype was counted only a few times. Its antigen is undetermined. Per germline, CDR1 WSHSY and CDR2 SAAADI. The V gene end was trimmed by 8 bases and the J gene end by 4 bases; junction bases not matched to a gene: 14. The CDR3 sequence is 16 residues long. The time point: newly diagnosed GD, antithyroid drugs for less than 3 months. Extracted PBMC RNA gave rise to the TCR library. An endocrinology department in Xi'an, China, recruited the patients. These data were also filed under a second study, of T cells in Graves' hyperthyroidism and ophthalmopathy.

The sequence derives from a woman aged 40 to 65 with Graves disease. The input for sequencing was peripheral blood mononuclear cells (PBMCs), taken at new diagnosis, from a patient treated with antithyroid drugs. This chain connects TRBV10-2 to TRBJ1-1; TRBD1 matches at 9 bases. CDR3 residues: CASGGQGIGGGTEAFF. Here the CDR3 DNA reads TGCGCCAGCGGGGGACAGGGAATAGGAGGGGGCACTGAAGCTTTCTTT.